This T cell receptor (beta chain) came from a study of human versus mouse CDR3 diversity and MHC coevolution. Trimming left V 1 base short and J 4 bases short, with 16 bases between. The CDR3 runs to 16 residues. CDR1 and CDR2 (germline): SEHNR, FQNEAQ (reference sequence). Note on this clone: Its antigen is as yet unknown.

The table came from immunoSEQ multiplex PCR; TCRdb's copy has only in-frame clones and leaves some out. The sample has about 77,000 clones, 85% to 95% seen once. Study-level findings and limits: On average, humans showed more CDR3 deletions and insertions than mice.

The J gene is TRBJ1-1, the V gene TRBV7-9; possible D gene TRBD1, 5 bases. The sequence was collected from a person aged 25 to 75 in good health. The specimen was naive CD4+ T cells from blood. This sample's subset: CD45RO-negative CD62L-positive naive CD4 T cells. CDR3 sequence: CASSLGAGSGGTEAFF. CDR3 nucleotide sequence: TGTGCCAGCAGCTTAGGTGCAGGGTCGGGAGGCACTGAAGCTTTCTTT.